A selection of T cell receptor beta chains follows, all from one sample in a study of blood T cell repertoires in COVID-19. The data were produced by immunoSEQ multiplex PCR, yet TCRdb's version contains in-frame clones alone and is incomplete. The sample has around 290,000 clones; just over 90% are singletons. Sequencing input: peripheral blood. All receptors derive from a woman in her thirties with COVID-19, enrolled during active disease. Both conserved end residues are part of each CDR3. D genes are given only for firm matches. Some rows mark clone size as missing; the rest say once, few, many or name a class of expanded clone.

abundance	v_gene	j_gene	d_gene	CDR3nt	CDR3aa
once	TRBV18	TRBJ1-5	-	TGTGCCAGCTCATATAGTCCCCCCGGAGGCAATCAGCCCCAGCATTTT	CASSYSPPGGNQPQHF
-	TRBV15	TRBJ2-1	TRBD2	TGTGCCACCAGCAGAGGGTTGGTAGCGGGAGGGCCCTACAATGAGCAGTTCTTC	CATSRGLVAGGPYNEQFF
-	TRBV30	TRBJ2-7	TRBD1	TGTGCCTGGAGCCAAGGGACAGACTCATCCTACGAGCAGTACTTC	CAWSQGTDSSYEQYF
-	TRBV18	TRBJ1-2	TRBD1	TGTGCCAGCTCACAGCAGGGGGCAATATCCCTCTATGGCTACACCTTC	CASSQQGAISLYGYTF
-	TRBV28	TRBJ1-6	-	TGTGCCAGCAGTTCCCCCCTCGGAGGGGTTTCTAATTCACCCCTCCACTTT	CASSSPLGGVSNSPLHF
-	TRBV6-6	TRBJ2-7	-	TGTGCCAGCAGTTACTCGATGGGGGGCTCCTACGAGCAGTACTTC	CASSYSMGGSYEQYF
-	TRBV15	TRBJ2-7	-	TGTGCCACCAGCAGAGTGCGCGGCTCCTACGAGCAGTACTTC	CATSRVRGSYEQYF
-	TRBV19	TRBJ2-5	-	TGTGCCATCTCCCGGGGGTACCAAGAGACCCAGTACTTC	CAISRGYQETQYF
-	TRBV2	TRBJ2-2	-	TGTGCCAGCAGTGCAGAGACACCGGACACCGGGGAGCTGTTTTTT	CASSAETPDTGELFF
-	TRBV7-8	TRBJ2-3	TRBD1	TGTGCCAGCAGCTTGCGGGACAGGGGGGTTGATACGCAGTATTTT	CASSLRDRGVDTQYF
-	TRBV9	TRBJ2-2	-	TGTGCCAGCAGCGTAGATCGAGCGGCGCTCGGTAAAACCGGGGAGCTGTTTTTT	CASSVDRAALGKTGELFF
-	TRBV2	TRBJ2-1	-	TGTGCCAGCAGGACAGGTTACAATGAGCAGTTCTTC	CASRTGYNEQFF
-	TRBV6-2/TRBV6-3	TRBJ1-6	-	TGTGCCAGCAGTTACCGGACAAAAAATTTACCCCTCCACTTT	CASSYRTKNLPLHF
-	TRBV28	TRBJ1-1	-	TGTGCCAGTAAAGAACAGGGTCGTAATGGGAACACTGAAGCTTTCTTT	CASKEQGRNGNTEAFF
-	TRBV12-3/TRBV12-4	TRBJ1-2	TRBD1	TGTGCCAGTACAGGGGACTACTATGGCTACACCTTC	CASTGDYYGYTF
-	TRBV4-2	TRBJ2-1	-	TGTGCCAGCAGCCAGACGATTCTCGCAGCGACTGAGCAGTTCTTC	CASSQTILAATEQFF
-	TRBV6-2/TRBV6-3	TRBJ2-3	TRBD2	TGTGCCAGCAGCCTCGGGACTAGCGGTAACACAGATACGCAGTATTTT	CASSLGTSGNTDTQYF
-	TRBV9	TRBJ1-2	-	TGTGCCAGCAGCGTAGTGAGGGAATTTAACTATGGCTACACCTTC	CASSVVREFNYGYTF
-	TRBV11-2	TRBJ1-1	TRBD1	TGTGCCAGCAGCTTGACAGGGGCGAACACTGAAGCTTTCTTT	CASSLTGANTEAFF
-	TRBV7-9	TRBJ1-2	-	TGTGCCAGCAGCTTAGACCCCAGGGAGGCGAATGGCTACACCTTC	CASSLDPREANGYTF
-	TRBV2	TRBJ2-3	-	TGTGCCACCCCTAGTCAAGATACGCAGTATTTT	CATPSQDTQYF
-	TRBV29-1	TRBJ1-1	-	TGCAGCGTTGGGGGGGGTGAAGCTTTCTTT	CSVGGGEAFF
-	TRBV2	TRBJ2-1	-	TGTGCCAGCAGTGAAGGAGGGGAGCAGTTCTTC	CASSEGGEQFF
-	TRBV12-3/TRBV12-4	TRBJ1-5	TRBD1	TGTGCCAGCAGTTCAACAGGGGGCCAGCCCCAGCATTTT	CASSSTGGQPQHF
-	TRBV5-4	TRBJ1-1	-	TGTGCCAGCAGCTCGGCCCTAGGACAGATGAACACTGAAGCTTTCTTT	CASSSALGQMNTEAFF
once	TRBV15	TRBJ2-1	TRBD2	TGTGCCACCAGCAGAGATGTGACTAGCGGAGCCAATGAGCAGTTCTTC	CATSRDVTSGANEQFF
-	TRBV25-1	TRBJ1-4	TRBD1	TGTGCCAGCAGTGAATCCGACAGGGCCTTTAATGAAAAACTGTTTTTT	CASSESDRAFNEKLFF
-	TRBV10-3	TRBJ2-1	TRBD1	TGTGCCATCAGTGACCCAGACAGGGGGTGGAACAATGAGCAGTTCTTC	CAISDPDRGWNNEQFF
-	TRBV27	TRBJ2-6	-	TGTGCCAGCAGTCTCAGCTCTGGGGCCAACGTCCTGACTTTC	CASSLSSGANVLTF
-	TRBV6-5	TRBJ2-7	-	TGTGCCAGCAGCCCCCCGGCGGGGCAGTACTTC	CASSPPAGQYF
once	TRBV9	TRBJ2-1	TRBD2	TGTGCCAGCAGCGCAGGGTTAGCGGGAGGGCAGGATGAGCAGTTCTTC	CASSAGLAGGQDEQFF
-	TRBV29-1	TRBJ1-2	-	TGCAGCGTTGAAGTCGGGGATGGCTACACCTTC	CSVEVGDGYTF
-	TRBV2	TRBJ2-5	TRBD1	TGTGCCAGCAGGGTTCCGGGACAGGGCGTTTCTAAGGGGGGCGAGACCCAGTACTTC	CASRVPGQGVSKGGETQYF
-	TRBV15	TRBJ2-7	TRBD1	TGTGCCACCAGCCGCAGGGGGCTGGACGAGCAGTACTTC	CATSRRGLDEQYF
-	TRBV11-2	TRBJ1-4	TRBD1	TGTGCCAGCAGCCAGACAGGGGGCGGGAAAAAACTGTTTTTT	CASSQTGGGKKLFF
-	TRBV12-3/TRBV12-4	TRBJ2-4	TRBD1	TGTGCCAGCAGCGGGACAGGGGAATACATTCAGTACTTC	CASSGTGEYIQYF
-	TRBV4-1	TRBJ1-4	-	TGCGCCAGCAGCCAAGCCATTGCCAGTGTAGGGGAACTGTTTTTT	CASSQAIASVGELFF
-	TRBV19	TRBJ2-1	-	TGTGCCAGTAGTATAGTGCCTAGCGCCAACAATGAGCAGTTCTTC	CASSIVPSANNEQFF
-	TRBV5-1	TRBJ2-7	TRBD1	TGCGCCAGCAGCTTGGGCCGGACAGGGGGCTACGAGCAGTACTTC	CASSLGRTGGYEQYF
-	TRBV3-1/TRBV3-2	TRBJ1-2	-	TGTGCCAGCAGCCAAGATCCCAGGGCCGTTGGCTACACCTTC	CASSQDPRAVGYTF
-	TRBV13	TRBJ2-3	-	TGTGCCAGCAGCTTACGGAGGGATACGCAGTATTTT	CASSLRRDTQYF
-	TRBV29-1	TRBJ1-5	TRBD1	TGCAGCGTTGGAGGGGGCCTTAGCAATCAGCCCCAGCATTTT	CSVGGGLSNQPQHF
-	TRBV7-2	TRBJ2-7	TRBD2	TGTGCCAGCAGCTCCCTAGGGTGGGGACTAGCGGGAAAATACGAGCAGTACTTC	CASSSLGWGLAGKYEQYF
-	TRBV20-1	TRBJ2-5	-	TGCAGTGCTCTTACCGGGGAGACCCAGTACTTC	CSALTGETQYF
-	TRBV5-6	TRBJ1-2	-	TGTGCCAGCAGTTCCGCGGCCCAGGGGAACTATGGCTACACCTTC	CASSSAAQGNYGYTF
-	TRBV28	TRBJ1-2	-	TGTGCCACCTACGAACGGCGGGGGGCGGGCTACACCTTC	CATYERRGAGYTF
-	TRBV2	TRBJ1-3	-	TGTGCCAGCAGTGAGCAGGGTTTAGGAAACACCATATATTTT	CASSEQGLGNTIYF
once	TRBV14	TRBJ2-5	-	TGTGCCAGCAGCCAAGAACTAGGTCAGACCCAGTACTTC	CASSQELGQTQYF
-	TRBV2	TRBJ2-3	-	TGTGCCAGCAGTGGAGGGCCGGGGAGCACAGATACGCAGTATTTT	CASSGGPGSTDTQYF